The rows below give T cell receptor beta chains drawn from one sample of a study of blood T cell repertoires in COVID-19. Some clones are missing from TCRdb's copy, which holds only in-frame ones; the method was immunoSEQ multiplex PCR. The table has about 470,000 clones, about nine tenths seen once. The sample taken for sequencing was PBMCs or T cells enriched from blood (not recorded which). Receptor source: a woman between 18 and 29 years old who had recovered from COVID-19. Each CDR3 is given without its conserved first and last residue. Each record gives: J gene, V gene, CDR3 protein.

>TRBJ2-4|TRBV4-1
ASSQGQGFQNIQY
>TRBJ1-6|TRBV30
AWSEYRANSPLH
>TRBJ2-6|TRBV7-2
ASSLLPRGAGANVLT
>TRBJ1-5|TRBV28
ASSPQQLSNQPQH
>TRBJ1-2|TRBV9
ASSGGVDYGYT
>TRBJ1-1|TRBV28
ASSPPLAEAF
>TRBJ2-1|TRBV5-1
ASSLRGDRDRGF
>TRBJ2-5|TRBV28
ASSPLGTGGGETQY
>TRBJ2-2|TRBV2
ASRTGGIGGELF
>TRBJ2-5|TRBV4-1
ASSQGLAGKTQY
>TRBJ1-2|TRBV7-9
ASSLGGQGANYGYT
>TRBJ1-5|TRBV19
ASFATGTYSNQPQH
>TRBJ2-3|TRBV27
ASSLIPGLAGALSTDTQY
>TRBJ2-7|TRBV24-1
ATSPQGSHEQY
>TRBJ2-7|TRBV9
ASSGGTSGVGEQY
>TRBJ2-1|TRBV7-9
AAKPLAGAYNEQF
>TRBJ2-3|TRBV9
ASSVTSTDTQY
>TRBJ1-4|TRBV7-9
ASTLTGSNEKLF
>TRBJ2-1|TRBV6-5
ASRSGYNEQF
>TRBJ1-1|TRBV30
AWSRSRNTEAF
>TRBJ1-1|TRBV5-1
ASSSGWGMNTEAF
>TRBJ2-3|TRBV6-5
ASSRLAGGGDTQY
>TRBJ1-3|TRBV5-1
ASSLGDSWGNTIY
>TRBJ2-5|TRBV5-8
ASSLGTSGGPQETQY
>TRBJ2-7|TRBV28
ASSLGGSEQY
>TRBJ2-4|TRBV4-1
ASSPPLGGSLAKNIQY
>TRBJ2-5|TRBV5-1
ASSLVGGSEIETQY
>TRBJ2-1|TRBV29-1
SAEVASGGGEQF
>TRBJ2-7|TRBV5-1
ASKGAGVSSYEQY
>TRBJ1-1|TRBV27
ASSLSKQLNTEAF
>TRBJ1-5|TRBV2
ASSEGRADQPQH
>TRBJ2-1|TRBV2
ASSDRGASSYNEQF
>TRBJ2-7|TRBV25-1
ASRPGQGEAYEQY
>TRBJ2-3|TRBV5-4
ASAGLAGDGPPPDTQY
>TRBJ1-2|TRBV5-8
ASSLESYGYT
>TRBJ1-2|TRBV6-1
ASSEGIQGDGYT
>TRBJ2-1|TRBV13
ASSLPTSGDNEQF
>TRBJ2-5|TRBV6-5
ASKMDRDSQETQY
>TRBJ2-5|TRBV28
ASSRRNQGQETQY
>TRBJ2-3|TRBV7-2
ASSLFGQGSTDTQY
>TRBJ2-5|TRBV4-1
ASSQEGPAGGRETQY
>TRBJ1-2|TRBV11-2
ASSVLTASHYGYT
>TRBJ2-7|TRBV28
ASGSGDYNYEQY
>TRBJ2-5|TRBV28
ASSFMVRETQY
>TRBJ1-1|TRBV5-6
ASRLQGAKSFL
>TRBJ1-5|TRBV28
ASRRQSYWEEPQH
>TRBJ2-7|TRBV3-1/TRBV3-2
ASSRGQGGEQY
>TRBJ2-4|TRBV6-5
ASRSGGAGNIQY
>TRBJ2-7|TRBV7-9
ASSLEGTTYEQY
>TRBJ1-2|TRBV5-6
ASTSRDYGYT
>TRBJ2-3|TRBV5-4
ASSPSGGNTDTQY
>TRBJ1-2|TRBV7-2
ASSLYRAYGYT
>TRBJ1-2|TRBV11-2
ASSIQGAGYGYT
>TRBJ1-5|TRBV7-8
ASSLVGRGQQPQH
>TRBJ1-2|TRBV12-2
ASRLGQADRDNYGYT
>TRBJ1-5|TRBV2
ASSETGGFNQPQH
>TRBJ2-1|TRBV6-4
ASSDKPSPSGEQF